The 14 T cell receptor beta chains presented below share a single source sample, sequenced in a study of PD-1 blockade in classical Hodgkin lymphoma. TCRdb's copy holds only in-frame clones and misses some; the assay was immunoSEQ multiplex PCR. There are 10,000 to 15,000 clones in the sample; roughly 90% occur only once, and roughly 0.48% lies in the top ten. There was relapse after autologous stem cell transplantation in every patient, and there was variation in brentuximab vedotin exposure. Thawed PBMCs were the source of CD4+ T cells, purified by magnetic negative selection. This sample comprised CD4+ T cells from blood, obtained at baseline. Receptor source: a human donor with classical Hodgkin lymphoma.

The V call is TRBV7-9, the J call TRBJ2-5, with 10 nucleotides matching TRBD2. The CDR3 runs to 17 residues. V lost 1 base to trimming and J lost 2 bases; unmatched junction nucleotides: 7. Germline V CDR1 and CDR2: SEHNR, FQNEAQ (reference sequence). The CDR3, as DNA: TGTGCCAGCAGCTTAGTGTCTAGCGGGGGTTTTCAAGAGACCCAGTACTTC. Translation: CASSLVSSGGFQETQYF.

This chain connects TRBV18 to TRBJ2-5, with D tentatively TRBD1 (5 bases). The germline V gene has CDR1 KGHSH and CDR2 LQKENI. With 1 base removed from V and 1 base from J, the gap between germline ends came to 7 bases. The CDR3 spans 14 residues. DNA for the CDR3: TGTGCCAGCTCACCACGGGGCACCCAAGAGACCCAGTACTTC. The encoded protein is CASSPRGTQETQYF.

The CDR3, as DNA: TGTGCCAGCAGCTTATATTTTGGGGGGAACACTGAAGCTTTCTTT. This gives the protein CASSLYFGGNTEAFF. This chain connects TRBV11-1 to TRBJ1-1, with D perhaps TRBD1 (5 bases). The CDR3 runs to 15 residues. Germline lookup yields CDR1 SGHAT and CDR2 FQDESV (reference sequence). Trimming shortened V by 2 bases and J by 1 base, and 11 bases separated the two germline ends.

This clone appeared a single time. V gene TRBV7-2 combines with J gene TRBJ1-5; possible D gene TRBD1, 5 bases. Germline V gene lookup returns CDR1 SGHTA and CDR2 FQGNSA. The CDR3 length is 16 residues. V lost 1 base, J lost 5 bases, and 15 bases lay in between. The CDR3, as DNA: TGTGCCAGCAGCTTAGGGTCATCGGCGGGGGATCAGCCCCAGCATTTT. This sequence encodes CASSLGSSAGDQPQHF.

The V and J genes are TRBV7-6 and TRBJ2-3; 13 bases fit TRBD2. The CDR3 is 14 residues long. Germline CDR1 reads SGHVS; CDR2 reads FNYEAQ. This chain's CDR3 is CASGLAGEMDTQYF. DNA of the CDR3: TGTGCGTCCGGACTAGCGGGGGAGATGGATACGCAGTATTTT. The full variable domain, its missing parts supplied by reference TRBV7-6 and TRBJ2-3, is GAGVSQSPRYKVTKRGQDVALRCDPISGHVSLYWYRQALGQGPEFLTYFNYEAQQDKSGLPNDRFSAERPEGSISTLTIQRTEQRDSAMYRCASGLAGEMDTQYFGPGTRLTVL.

The CDR3 reads CASSLFRRGDYGYTF. Here the CDR3 DNA reads TGTGCCAGCAGCTTATTTAGGCGGGGGGATTATGGCTACACCTTC. The chain employs TRBV11-2 and TRBJ1-2; D possibly corresponds to TRBD1 (5 bases). Per the germline V gene, CDR1 is SGHAT and CDR2 is FQNNGV. Trimming shortened V by 2 bases and J by 5 bases, and 15 bases separated the two germline ends. The CDR3 length is 15 residues.

The gene calls are TRBV18 and TRBJ2-5; D is unresolved. This CDR3 is built from 14 residues. Trimming removed 4 bases from V and 5 bases from J, with 14 bases in between. Looked up from germline, CDR1 is KGHSH and CDR2 is LQKENI. Written as DNA, the CDR3 is TGTGCCAGCTCACTATTTCTGACGGATGAGACCCAGTACTTC. The encoded protein is CASSLFLTDETQYF.

V usage is TRBV18 and J usage is TRBJ2-7; 10 nucleotides align to TRBD1. Germline values: CDR1 KGHSH, CDR2 LQKENI. This CDR3 has 15 amino acids. After removal of 3 bases from V and 6 bases from J, the junction contained 8 bases not matched to a gene. The CDR3: CASSPRDRGAGEQYF. The CDR3 DNA is TGTGCCAGCTCACCTAGGGACAGGGGTGCTGGCGAGCAGTACTTC.

V gene TRBV25-1 combines with J gene TRBJ2-3, with 7 nucleotides matching TRBD1. Germline V lookup: CDR1 MGHDK, CDR2 SYGVNS. The CDR3 contains 14 residues. Trimming removed 2 bases from V and 3 bases from J; junction bases left unmatched: 2. The CDR3 here is CASSETGVTDTQYF. The CDR3 region has the DNA TGTGCCAGCAGTGAAACAGGGGTAACAGATACGCAGTATTTT.

V gene TRBV10-2 combines with J gene TRBJ1-1; 7 nucleotides agree with TRBD1. Germline CDR1 WSHSY, CDR2 SAAADI. V lost 5 bases, J lost 5 bases, and 5 bases stayed unmatched. This CDR3 region has 13 residues. CDR3 bases: TGCGCCAGCAGTCGGGACAGCAGAACTGAAGCTTTCTTT. This codes for CASSRDSRTEAFF.

This clone is a singleton in its sample. This sequence joins TRBV19 and TRBJ2-1, with 7 bases fitting TRBD1. V dropped 10 bases and J dropped 7; count of bases not matched to a gene: 10. This CDR3 has 13 amino acids. Germline V gene data show CDR1 as LNHDA and CDR2 as SQIVND (reference sequence). The CDR3 loop reads CATGTAARNEQFF. The CDR3 region has the DNA TGTGCCACTGGGACAGCCGCCCGTAATGAGCAGTTCTTC.

This chain links TRBV19 with TRBJ1-2; unclear D gene. V shed 2 bases and J shed 1 base, with 2 bases lying between them. Germline CDR1 is LNHDA and CDR2 is SQIVND (reference sequence). The CDR3 sequence is 12 residues long. The CDR3 spells CASSINNYGYTF. CDR3 bases: TGTGCCAGTAGTATAAATAACTATGGCTACACCTTC. Full variable domain (remainder filled in from reference TRBV19 and TRBJ1-2): DGGITQSPKYLFRKEGQNVTLSCEQNLNHDAMYWYRQDPGQGLRLIYYSQIVNDFQKGDIAEGYSVSREKKESFPLTVTSAQKNPTAFYLCASSINNYGYTFGSGTRLTVV.

CDR3 region: CASSLDLAGGREQYF. CDR3 nucleotides: TGTGCCAGCAGCTTGGACCTAGCGGGGGGGAGGGAGCAGTACTTC. The genes are TRBV5-4 and TRBJ2-7; 12 nucleotides match TRBD2. The germline V gene has CDR1 SGHNT and CDR2 YYREEE (reference sequence). V was pared by 0 bases and J by 7 bases, with 5 bases of the junction left unmatched. CDR3 size: 15 residues.

This clone was counted a single time. V gene TRBV5-4 combines with J gene TRBJ1-1; possible D gene TRBD1, 6 bases. Trimming cost V 0 bases and J 0 bases, with 15 bases left between them. Germline loops: CDR1 SGHNT, CDR2 YYREEE (reference sequence). The CDR3 has 17 amino acids. This CDR3 is CASSLGPQGRVNTEAFF. The CDR3 region has the DNA TGTGCCAGCAGCTTGGGGCCCCAGGGGAGGGTGAACACTGAAGCTTTCTTT.